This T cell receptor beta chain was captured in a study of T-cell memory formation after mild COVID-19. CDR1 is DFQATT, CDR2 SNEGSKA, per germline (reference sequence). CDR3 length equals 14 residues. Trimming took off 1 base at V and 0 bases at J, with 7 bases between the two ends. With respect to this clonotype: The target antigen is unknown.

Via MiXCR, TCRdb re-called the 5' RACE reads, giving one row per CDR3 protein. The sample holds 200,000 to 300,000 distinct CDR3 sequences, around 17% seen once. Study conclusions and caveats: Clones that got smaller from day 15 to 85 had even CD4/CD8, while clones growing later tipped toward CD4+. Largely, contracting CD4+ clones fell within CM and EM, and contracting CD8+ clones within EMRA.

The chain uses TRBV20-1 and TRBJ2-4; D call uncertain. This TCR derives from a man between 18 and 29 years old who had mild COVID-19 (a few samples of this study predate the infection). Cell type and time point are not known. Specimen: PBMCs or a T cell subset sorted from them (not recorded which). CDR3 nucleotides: TGCAGTGCTAGAGGGGCTAGAGCCAAAAACATTCAGTACTTC. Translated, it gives CSARGARAKNIQYF.